A selection of T cell receptor beta chains follows, all from one sample in a study of blood T cell repertoires in COVID-19. Profiling relied on immunoSEQ multiplex PCR, and the TCRdb table lists in-frame clones only, not all of them. Seen here are around 180,000 clones, roughly four fifths observed once, and the top ten hold about 5%. The sequenced material came from peripheral blood. Receptors were obtained from a woman aged 30 to 39 with acute or convalescent COVID-19. CDR3s include the opening cysteine and the closing phenylalanine or tryptophan.

CASSLDGFNEKLFF,TRBV5-1
CASSVASGNTGELFF,TRBV9
CASTGGFDGYTF,TRBV10-2
CASSLTGTQYEKLFF,TRBV5-1
CASSLGSGRWDTQYF,TRBV27
CASLRDRSYEQYF,TRBV6-5
CAWSAGTGEEKLFF,TRBV30
CASSQERQPNYGYTF,TRBV4-3
CASSPSGRAGETQYF,TRBV5-4
CASRTQGVYGYTF,TRBV6-5
CASSFHGNNEQFF,TRBV28
CASSETASKGGNYGYTF,TRBV9
CASSLGANSPYYTF,TRBV7-2
CASSHFTMTGGLSTEAFF,TRBV3-1/TRBV3-2
CASSYSQGPGELFF,TRBV6-5
CASSLVSHEQYF,TRBV2
CASSLIGAANPSWQFF,TRBV7-2
CASRSGGAETQYF,TRBV28
CASSIRQGRSGNTIYF,TRBV28
CASRTVDRSYNEQFF,TRBV11-2
CASSLLAGQISYNEQFF,TRBV7-8
CASSLGQGNQPQHF,TRBV28
CASSSGLVGGEQYF,TRBV7-2
CASSDPTSGGGETQYF,TRBV5-4
CASSPRRIGNTIYF,TRBV7-9
CASSLGSGGYEQYF,TRBV7-3
CASSQDRGLQETQYF,TRBV4-1
CASSLMSQMNTEAFF,TRBV7-8
CASSFTGGKTEAFF,TRBV5-1
CASSRLLSGNNEQFF,TRBV27
CASSDPGTSGAGELFF,TRBV9
CASLQGVTEAFF,TRBV2
CASRTGNGELFF,TRBV27
CAWGDSSYEQYF,TRBV30
CASSVQKNTEAFF,TRBV6-4
CASSQGQGSNSPLHF,TRBV4-2
CASSPGRGYGYTF,TRBV3-1/TRBV3-2
CASSSGTVNTEAFF,TRBV7-9
CASSKIRLAGGKNQETQYF,TRBV7-8
CSVPTGSPFNEQFF,TRBV29-1
CASSQDLGGSYNSPLHF,TRBV4-3
CSVETGQGETQYF,TRBV29-1